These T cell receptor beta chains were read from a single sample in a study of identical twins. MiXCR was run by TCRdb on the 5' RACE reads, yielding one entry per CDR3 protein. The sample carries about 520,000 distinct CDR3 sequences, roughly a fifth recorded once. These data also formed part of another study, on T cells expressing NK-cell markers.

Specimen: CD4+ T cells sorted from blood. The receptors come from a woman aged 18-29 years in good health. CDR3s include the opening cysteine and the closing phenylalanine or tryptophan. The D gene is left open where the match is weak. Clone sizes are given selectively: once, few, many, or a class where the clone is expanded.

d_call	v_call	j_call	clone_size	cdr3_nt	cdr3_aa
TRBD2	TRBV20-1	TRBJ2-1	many	TGCAGTGCTAGCCGACTAGCGGTTGTAGATGAGCAGTTCTTC	CSASRLAVVDEQFF
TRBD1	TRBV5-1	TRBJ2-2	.	TGCGCCAGCAGCTTGGCGGGACAGGGGTTCCCCGGGGAGCTGTTTTTT	CASSLAGQGFPGELFF
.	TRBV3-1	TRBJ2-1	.	TGTGCCAGCAGGGGACTCCTTACCTACAATGAGCAGTTCTTC	CASRGLLTYNEQFF
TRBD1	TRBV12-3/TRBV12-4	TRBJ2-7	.	TGTGCCAGCAGTGGGGACAGGAGGGCCTACGAGCAGTACTTC	CASSGDRRAYEQYF
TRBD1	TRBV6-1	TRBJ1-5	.	TGTGCCAGCAGTGACAAGGCGACAGGGTATGGTTTGGAACGGCCCCAGCATTTT	CASSDKATGYGLERPQHF
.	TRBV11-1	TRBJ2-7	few	TGTGCCAGCAGCCGAGACAGGCCCTCTTCCTACGAGCAGTACTTC	CASSRDRPSSYEQYF
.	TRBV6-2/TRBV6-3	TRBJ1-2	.	TGTGCCAGCAGCCCCCGATCCAGGTACCAGAACTATGGCTACACCTTC	CASSPRSRYQNYGYTF
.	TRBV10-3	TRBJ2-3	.	TGTGCCATCAGTGAGTCGGGTAGTGGCTCAGGGGATACGCAGTATTTT	CAISESGSGSGDTQYF
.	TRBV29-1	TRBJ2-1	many	TGCAGCACTATTTCGGGTACACCGGGCGGGGAGCAGTTCTTC	CSTISGTPGGEQFF
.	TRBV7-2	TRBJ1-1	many	TGTGCCAGCAGCTTAGCCGGATCGTTCACTGAAGCTTTCTTT	CASSLAGSFTEAFF
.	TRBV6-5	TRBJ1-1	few	TGTGCCAACAGTTACGTCGGGTATGCAGGGCCCACTCCGGGTAATGAAGCTTTCTTT	CANSYVGYAGPTPGNEAFF
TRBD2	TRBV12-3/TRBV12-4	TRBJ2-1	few	TGTGCCAGCAAGGGACTAGCGGGAGACTTCTCCTACAATGAGCAGTTCTTC	CASKGLAGDFSYNEQFF
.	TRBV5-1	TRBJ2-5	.	TGCGCCAGCAGCTTGTACTCCGGGAGCCAAGAGACCCAGTACTTC	CASSLYSGSQETQYF
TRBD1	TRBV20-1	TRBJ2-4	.	TGCAGTGCCTTCCAGGGGGACAACATTCAGTACTTC	CSAFQGDNIQYF
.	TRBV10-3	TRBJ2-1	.	TGTGCCATCCGATCGGGGGGCCGGGTCAATGAGCAGTTCTTC	CAIRSGGRVNEQFF
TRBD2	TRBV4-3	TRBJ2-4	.	TGCGCCAGCAGCCAGGATCCTCTGTCGTCGGGGGGTTTAAACATTCAGTACTTC	CASSQDPLSSGGLNIQYF
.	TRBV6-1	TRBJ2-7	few	TGTGCCAGCACACAGTCCTCCTACGAGCAGTACTTC	CASTQSSYEQYF
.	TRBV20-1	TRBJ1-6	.	TGCAGTGCGACTTTACAGGGCAATTCACCCCTCCACTTT	CSATLQGNSPLHF
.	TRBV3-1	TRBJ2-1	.	TGTGCCAGCAGCCCCTCCCATTCGGGCAATGAGCAGTTCTTC	CASSPSHSGNEQFF
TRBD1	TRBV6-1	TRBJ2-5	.	TGTGCCAGCAGCCACCGGACAGGGCCGGGGGAGACCCAGTACTTC	CASSHRTGPGETQYF
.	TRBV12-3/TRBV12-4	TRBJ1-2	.	TGTGCCAGCAGTTTAACACACAGGGTGTCCAGGAATGGCTACACCTTC	CASSLTHRVSRNGYTF
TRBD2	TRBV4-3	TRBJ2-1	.	TGCGCCAGCAGCCAAGGCGCTAGCGGGAGGGCCCATGAGCAGTTCTTC	CASSQGASGRAHEQFF
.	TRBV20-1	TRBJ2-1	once	TGCAGTGCTAGCCGGCTCCCACCGAGGCAGTTCTTC	CSASRLPPRQFF
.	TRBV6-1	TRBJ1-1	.	TGTGCCAGCGCGATTCGGGCAGGGGACACTGAAGCTTTCTTT	CASAIRAGDTEAFF
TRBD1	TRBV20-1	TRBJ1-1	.	TGCAGTGCCAGAGAAGGGGGACAGGTTTACACTGAAGCTTTCTTT	CSAREGGQVYTEAFF
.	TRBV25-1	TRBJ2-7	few	TGTGCCAGCAGTGCCACGGACGCTTTCGAGCAGTACTTC	CASSATDAFEQYF
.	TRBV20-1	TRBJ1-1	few	TGCAGTGCTAGCCCCGGGGGCCTCACTGAAGCTTTCTTT	CSASPGGLTEAFF
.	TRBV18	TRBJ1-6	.	TGTGCCAGCTCACCACGGCCCCAAGGTCCCCTCCACTTT	CASSPRPQGPLHF
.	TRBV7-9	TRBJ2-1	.	TGTGCCAGCAGCTTACCTAGCTACTACAATGAGCAGTTCTTC	CASSLPSYYNEQFF
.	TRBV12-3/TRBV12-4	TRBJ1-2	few	TGTGCCAGCAGTTTAGGAGCAGAAGCTAACTATGGCTACACCTTC	CASSLGAEANYGYTF
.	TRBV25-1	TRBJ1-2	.	TGTGCCAGCAGTGAATTTAGGGACTATGGCTACACCTTC	CASSEFRDYGYTF
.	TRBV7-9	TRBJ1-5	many	TGTGCCAGCAGCTTAGTCGATCAGCCCCAGCATTTT	CASSLVDQPQHF
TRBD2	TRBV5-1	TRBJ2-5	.	TGCGCCAGCAGCTTGGGACTAGCGGGGGACCCTTTTCAAGAGACCCAGTACTTC	CASSLGLAGDPFQETQYF
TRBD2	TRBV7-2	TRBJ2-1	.	TGTGCCAGCAGCGCGACTAGCAGACCCTACAATGAGCAGTTCTTC	CASSATSRPYNEQFF
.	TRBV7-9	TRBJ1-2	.	TGTGCCAGCAATAGGGGGTACTATGGCTACACCTTC	CASNRGYYGYTF
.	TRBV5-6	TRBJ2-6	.	TGTGCCAGCAGCTTGGGACAGGCCGGGGTATCAGGGGCCAACGTCCTGACTTTC	CASSLGQAGVSGANVLTF
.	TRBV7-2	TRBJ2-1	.	TGTGCCAGCAGCTCTCGAGTGGACCCCTACAATGAGCAGTTCTTC	CASSSRVDPYNEQFF
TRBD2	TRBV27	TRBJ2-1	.	TGTGCCAGCAGAGGGACTAGCGTAAGCAATGAGCAGTTCTTC	CASRGTSVSNEQFF
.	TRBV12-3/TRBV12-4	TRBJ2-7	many	TGTGCCAGCAGTGGGACACCCTTCTCCTACGAGCAGTACTTC	CASSGTPFSYEQYF
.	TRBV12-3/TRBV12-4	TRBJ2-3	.	TGTGCCAGCAGTTTAGAAATCAGGAACACAGATACGCAGTATTTT	CASSLEIRNTDTQYF
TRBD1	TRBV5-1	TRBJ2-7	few	TGCGCCAGCAGCTTGGGGGACAGGGTTATCCACGAGCAGTACTTC	CASSLGDRVIHEQYF
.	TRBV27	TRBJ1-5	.	TGTGCCAGCAGGAAGGGCAATCAGCCCCAGCATTTT	CASRKGNQPQHF
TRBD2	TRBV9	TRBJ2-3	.	TGTGCCAGCAGCGTAACTGCTAGCGGGGGGACTACAGATACGCAGTATTTT	CASSVTASGGTTDTQYF
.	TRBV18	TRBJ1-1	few	TGTGCCAGCTCCCCTGGGCGGGACACTGAAGCTTTCTTT	CASSPGRDTEAFF
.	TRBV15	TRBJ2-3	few	TGTGCCACCAGCAGACAAGGATCCGATACGCAGTATTTT	CATSRQGSDTQYF
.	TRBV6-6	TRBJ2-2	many	TGTGCCAGCACCCAACTATACACCGGGGAGCTGTTTTTT	CASTQLYTGELFF
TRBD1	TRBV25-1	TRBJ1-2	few	TGTGCCAGCAGTGCCCCATCGGACAGGGGCTATGGCTACACCTTC	CASSAPSDRGYGYTF
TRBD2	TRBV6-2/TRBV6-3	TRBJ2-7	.	TGTGCCAGCAGTTACGTCCTCGGTAAGCGGGAGGCGATCGAGCAGTACTTC	CASSYVLGKREAIEQYF
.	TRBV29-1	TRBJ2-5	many	TGCAGCTCTATTACGGCGTGGGGTGAGACCCAGTACTTC	CSSITAWGETQYF
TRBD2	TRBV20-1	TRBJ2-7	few	TGCAGTGCTAGGTCACCCGGAGCGGGAACATATCAGCAGTACTTC	CSARSPGAGTYQQYF
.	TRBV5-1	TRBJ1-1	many	TGCGCCAGCAGCCTCGGAGAGCCGAACACTGAAGCTTTCTTT	CASSLGEPNTEAFF
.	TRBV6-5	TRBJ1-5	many	TGTGCCAGCAGTTTGGGGGCCTATAGCAATCAGCCCCAGCATTTT	CASSLGAYSNQPQHF
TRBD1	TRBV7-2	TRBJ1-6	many	TGTGCCAGCAGCTTAGTTGGGGACAGGGGCGGGTCACCCCTCCACTTT	CASSLVGDRGGSPLHF
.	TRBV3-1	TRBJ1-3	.	TGTGCCAGCAGCCAAGACGGGGGATTAGGAAACACCATATATTTT	CASSQDGGLGNTIYF
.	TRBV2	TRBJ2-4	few	TGTGCCAGCAGTGTACGGGAAAACATTCAGTACTTC	CASSVRENIQYF
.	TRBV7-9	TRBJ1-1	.	TGTGCCAGCAGCTTAGGAGGGGACGGAACTGAAGCTTTCTTT	CASSLGGDGTEAFF